This section outlines one T cell receptor beta chain sequence together with its context. The data were produced by immunoSEQ multiplex PCR, yet TCRdb's version contains in-frame clones alone and is incomplete. Of fewer than 200,000 clones detected, 82% appear once; the ten largest clones hold about 8%. CDR3 length: 14 amino acids. The germline V gene encodes CDR1 LNHDA and CDR2 SQIVND (reference sequence). The V gene lost 8 bases and the J gene lost 4 bases, with 17 bases spanning the gap. These data originate in a study of blood T cell repertoires in COVID-19. This sequence joins TRBV19 and TRBJ1-1; TRBD1 might be the D (6 bases). The clonotype originates from a woman in her fifties or sixties with COVID-19, enrolled during active disease. The sample taken for sequencing was peripheral blood. The CDR3 loop reads CASLPGHFSTEAFF. In DNA, the CDR3 is TGTGCCAGTTTGCCGGGACATTTCTCCACTGAAGCTTTCTTT.